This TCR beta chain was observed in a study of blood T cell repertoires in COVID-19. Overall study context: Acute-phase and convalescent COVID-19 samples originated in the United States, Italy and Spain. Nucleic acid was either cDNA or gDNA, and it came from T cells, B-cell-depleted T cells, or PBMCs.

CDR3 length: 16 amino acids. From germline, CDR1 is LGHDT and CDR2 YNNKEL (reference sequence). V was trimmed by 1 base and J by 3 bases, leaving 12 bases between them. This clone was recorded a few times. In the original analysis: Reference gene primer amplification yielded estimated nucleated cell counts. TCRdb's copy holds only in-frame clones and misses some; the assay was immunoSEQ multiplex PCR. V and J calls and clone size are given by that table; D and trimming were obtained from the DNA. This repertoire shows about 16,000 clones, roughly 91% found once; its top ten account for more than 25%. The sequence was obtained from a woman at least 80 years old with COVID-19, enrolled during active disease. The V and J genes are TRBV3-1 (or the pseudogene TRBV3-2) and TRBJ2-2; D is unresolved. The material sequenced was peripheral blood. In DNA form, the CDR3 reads TGTGCCAGCAGCCAAGTTCCCGGTCGTCACACCGGGGAGCTGTTTTTT. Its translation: CASSQVPGRHTGELFF.